This TCR beta chain was retrieved from a study of blood T cell repertoires in COVID-19 (dated by TCRdb to the early 2020s). Describing the broader study: The collaborator samples originated in the United States, Italy and Spain and spanned the acute and convalescent phases of COVID-19. A de-identified subject ID, COVID-19 status, age in years and sex were almost always included in the sample metadata. Subjects who had been exposed to COVID-19, were actively infected with it, or had recovered from it provided the deeply sampled blood TCRbeta repertoires that made up the dataset. The repertoires were made available in a free public database intended to serve as a resource for research on the immune response to SARS-CoV-2. Samples came from the ongoing ImmuneRACE study (first 160 participants) plus 1,254 subjects from 6 global collaborators. Where available, HLA class I and class II types were taken from metadata supplied by the sample provider and were not determined by assay-based typing. The material from the prospective study consisted of cDNA or gDNA derived from T cells, B-cell-depleted T cells, or PBMCs.

Overall study results and their limits: How much clinical and demographic metadata was included differed by source and by participant, and the metadata was provided uncurated.

From its cysteine to its phenylalanine, the CDR3 spans 12 amino acids. Only the CDR3 part of the read is kept: 36 bases, read in frame from the first base. The V and J ends are trimmed by 5 bases and 3 bases, leaving 7 bases between them. According to the germline V gene, CDR1 reads MNHEY and CDR2 reads SVGEGT. Each collaborating institution followed its own protocols to collect whole blood in K2EDTA tubes. For TCRbeta analysis, collaborator samples were shipped as frozen whole blood, as isolated PBMCs, or as DNA extracted from either sample type. About this clone: Which antigen it targets is not known. One base away there is no much larger clone; base qualities are not given.

The immunoSEQ Assay, a bias-controlled multiplex PCR, was used to amplify TCRbeta CDR3 regions from genomic DNA. As for the authors' bioinformatics: The number of nucleated cells in each sample was estimated by amplification of reference gene primers within the assay. To quantify the absolute abundance of each unique TCRbeta CDR3 rearrangement, sequence reads were collapsed and filtered. Productive Simpson clonality was computed per sample as the square root of Simpson's diversity index over productive rearrangements. TCRdb holds this immuneACCESS table with in-frame rearrangements only. Some clones are missing; in checked studies, unresolved V genes explain under half, and the rest has no known cause. That table gives V, J and clone size, and the DNA gave D and trimming. The sample has under 20,000 clones on record, 91% of them singletons. The ten top clones hold roughly 7% of the sample.

The sequenced sample was peripheral blood. The sequence links TRBV6-2 or TRBV6-3 to TRBJ1-2, with no confidently assigned D gene. The sequence was obtained from a human donor in a cohort sampled during active COVID-19. The DNA sequence follows: TGTGCCAGCAGTGAGGAAGACTATGGCTACACCTTC. This is translated as CASSEEDYGYTF.